Listed below are T cell receptor beta chains from one sample, sequenced in a study of CD8 T cell repertoires and HIV-1 epitope variants. Generated by immunoSEQ multiplex PCR, the TCRdb table keeps only in-frame clones and is missing some. In the table there are under 100,000 clones, 74% of which are singletons. Sequencing was done on a sample of uncultured baseline CD8+ T cells from peripheral blood mononuclear cells (PBMCs). Receptor source: a male donor with HIV. Each CDR3 is given with its conserved first and last residue. The D gene is left open where the match is weak. A row's size may be missing; if present it is once, few, many or a size class.

TRBD1,TRBV28,13,TRBJ2-7,many,CASRTGASYEQYF,TGTGCCAGCAGAACAGGGGCGTCCTACGAGCAGTACTTC
TRBD1,TRBV6-1,17,TRBJ1-1,NA,CASSADGGGQANTEAFF,TGTGCCAGCAGTGCAGACGGGGGGGGACAGGCTAACACTGAAGCTTTCTTT
NA,TRBV19,13,TRBJ2-7,NA,CASSIGQGNEQYF,TGTGCCAGTAGTATAGGCCAGGGCAACGAGCAGTACTTC
NA,TRBV29-1,12,TRBJ2-7,once,CSVEGSSYEQYF,TGCAGCGTGGAGGGGAGTAGCTACGAGCAGTACTTC
NA,TRBV28,15,TRBJ2-2,once,CASSTPPGNTGELFF,TGTGCCAGCAGCACACCCCCAGGGAACACCGGGGAGCTGTTTTTC
TRBD1,TRBV5-1,16,TRBJ2-7,many,CASSYLRQGFIGEQYF,TGCGCCAGCAGCTACCTTAGACAGGGGTTCATCGGCGAGCAGTACTTC
NA,TRBV7-2,14,TRBJ2-4,NA,CASRERPDRNIQYF,TGTGCCAGCAGAGAAAGGCCGGACCGTAACATTCAGTACTTC
TRBD2,TRBV5-1,18,TRBJ2-1,NA,CASSLASGGPRTYNEQFF,TGCGCCAGCAGCTTGGCTAGCGGGGGGCCCCGGACCTACAATGAGCAGTTCTTC
NA,TRBV5-1,16,TRBJ1-3,NA,CASSLGGVNFGNTIYF,TGCGCCAGCAGCTTGGGAGGAGTGAACTTCGGAAACACCATATATTTT
NA,TRBV5-1,16,TRBJ2-7,few,CASSLAGDTVVHEQYF,TGCGCCAGCAGCTTGGCCGGAGATACGGTGGTCCACGAGCAGTACTTC
TRBD1,TRBV28,11,TRBJ1-2,NA,CASSSPDRDSF,TGTGCCAGCAGTTCCCCGGACAGGGACAGCTTC
NA,TRBV2,14,TRBJ2-7,NA,CASVLNPQGYEQYF,TGTGCCAGCGTCTTGAACCCACAGGGTTACGAGCAGTACTTC
NA,TRBV5-1,12,TRBJ2-3,NA,CASSLESDTQYF,TGCGCCAGCAGCTTGGAGTCAGATACGCAGTATTTT
TRBD1,TRBV6-1,15,TRBJ2-7,NA,CASSEARQGFYEQYF,TGTGCCAGCAGTGAAGCGCGACAGGGGTTCTACGAGCAGTACTTC
NA,TRBV25-1,14,TRBJ2-1,NA,CASSGQQGRNEQFF,TGTGCCAGCAGTGGACAACAGGGACGCAATGAGCAGTTCTTC
NA,TRBV7-9,12,TRBJ2-7,NA,CASSFVSDEQYF,TGTGCCAGCAGCTTCGTTTCGGACGAGCAGTACTTC
TRBD1,TRBV7-9,15,TRBJ2-7,few,CASSVTGGVGYEQYF,TGTGCCAGCAGCGTCACAGGGGGCGTTGGTTACGAGCAGTACTTC
TRBD2,TRBV28,14,TRBJ2-7,medium-sized,CASSPEAGVSEQYF,TGTGCCAGCAGTCCGGAAGCGGGAGTAAGCGAGCAGTACTTC
TRBD1,TRBV28,20,TRBJ2-6,once,CASSEYGPGQGRGGANVLTF,TGTGCCAGCAGTGAATACGGTCCGGGACAGGGCCGAGGAGGGGCCAACGTCCTGACTTTC
TRBD1,TRBV19,17,TRBJ2-1,NA,CASSRDRGLRTYNEQFF,TGTGCCAGTAGCCGGGACAGGGGGCTCCGAACCTACAATGAGCAGTTCTTC
NA,TRBV5-4,14,TRBJ2-5,NA,CASSFLTPQETQYF,TGTGCCAGCAGCTTCCTAACACCTCAAGAGACCCAGTACTTC
NA,TRBV2,15,TRBJ2-2,NA,CASSEVRQASGELFF,TGTGCCAGCAGTGAAGTACGGCAGGCGTCCGGGGAGCTGTTTTTT
NA,TRBV4-1,16,TRBJ2-4,NA,CASSQGLNLAKNIQYF,TGCGCCAGCAGCCAAGGTTTAAACTTAGCCAAAAACATTCAGTACTTC
NA,TRBV27,12,TRBJ2-7,few,CATRDTDYEQYF,TGTGCCACCCGGGACACAGACTACGAGCAGTACTTC
TRBD1,TRBV2,12,TRBJ2-1,few,CASRTGTAQQFF,TGTGCCAGCAGGACCGGGACAGCGCAGCAGTTCTTC
NA,TRBV11-2,13,TRBJ2-7,NA,CASSPRFGDEQYF,TGTGCCAGCAGCCCCCGATTTGGTGACGAGCAGTACTTC
NA,TRBV9,12,TRBJ2-5,NA,CASSPIGETQYF,TGTGCCAGCAGCCCCATCGGGGAGACCCAGTACTTC
NA,TRBV4-1,16,TRBJ2-3,few,CASSLPGWGESDTQYF,TGCGCCAGCAGCCTCCCTGGGTGGGGGGAATCAGATACGCAGTATTTT
NA,TRBV5-6,14,TRBJ1-1,NA,CASSLQGSGTEAFF,TGTGCCAGCAGCTTGCAGGGGTCGGGTACTGAAGCTTTCTTT
NA,TRBV7-8,18,TRBJ1-5,NA,CASSLFGWEGRSNQPQHF,TGTGCCAGCAGCTTGTTCGGGTGGGAGGGCCGCAGCAATCAGCCCCAGCATTTT
NA,TRBV6-1,14,TRBJ1-5,NA,CASSWFRSDQPQHF,TGTGCCAGCAGTTGGTTTCGGTCAGATCAGCCCCAGCATTTT
TRBD1,TRBV7-2,16,TRBJ1-5,few,CASSPAGTGINQPQHF,TGTGCCAGCAGCCCTGCCGGGACAGGTATCAATCAGCCCCAGCATTTT